The 21 T cell receptor beta chains below all came from one sample that was sequenced in a study of T-cell memory formation after mild COVID-19. Each CDR3 protein gets one entry after TCRdb re-called the 5' RACE reads with MiXCR. The repertoire has more than 150,000 distinct CDR3 sequences, around 10% of them found once; the top ten carry 3.5% to 4%. Input material: PBMCs or a T cell subset sorted from them (not recorded which). These receptor sequences come from a man aged 18 to 29 who had mild COVID-19 (a few samples of this study predate the infection). Cell type and time point are not known.

This clonotype was detected many times. This sequence joins TRBV5-1 and TRBJ2-5; a weak D match, TRBD2 (6 bases). V was pared by 4 bases and J by 1 base, with 11 bases between. This CDR3 comprises 14 residues. The germline V gene has CDR1 SGHRS and CDR2 YFSETQ. The CDR3 DNA sequence: TGCGCCAGCAGCCCCGGGACTTCCCAAGAGACCCAGTACTTC. Protein sequence: CASSPGTSQETQYF.

This clonotype was detected a few times. The chain couples TRBV28 to TRBJ1-4; the D is unclear. CDR3 size: 13 residues. V was cut by 9 bases and J by 6 bases, with 14 bases left in between. Germline loops: CDR1 MDHEN, CDR2 SYDVKM. The CDR3 DNA follows: TGTGCCAGTTTGACCGGCGGGGATGAAAAACTGTTTTTT. This encodes CASLTGGDEKLFF.

This chain uses TRBV12-2 with TRBJ1-2; the table's D gene call, TRBD1, was not cross checked with the DNA. TRBV12-2 is described as a pseudogene. This CDR3 region has 12 residues. The CDR3 region has the DNA TGTGCAAGTCGCCGGGACGTCTATGGCTACACCTTC. It is translated as CASRRDVYGYTF.

The chain couples TRBV5-1 to TRBJ2-1; D unclear. Germline lookup yields CDR1 SGHRS and CDR2 YFSETQ. There are 15 residues in the CDR3. The V end lost 2 bases, the J end lost 6 bases, and 15 bases lay between the germline ends. CDR3: CASSFQAQRGNEQFF. The CDR3 nucleotides read TGCGCCAGCAGCTTCCAGGCCCAACGTGGCAATGAGCAGTTCTTC.

The rearrangement links TRBV20-1 to TRBJ1-2; D is unclear. The V and J ends lost 0 bases and 2 bases respectively, with 10 bases between them. CDR1 and CDR2 (germline): DFQATT, SNEGSKA (reference sequence). The CDR3 has 14 residues. The chain's CDR3 is CSARDGERNYGYTF. For the CDR3, the DNA is TGCAGTGCTAGAGATGGGGAGCGAAACTATGGCTACACCTTC.

This clonotype was found a few times. The chain has TRBV10-3 and TRBJ1-3, with D possibly TRBD1 on 6 matching bases. V was pared by 6 bases and J by 0 bases, with 12 bases between. This CDR3 contains 15 residues. Per germline, CDR1 ENHRY and CDR2 SYGVKD. The CDR3, as DNA: TGTGCCATCAGCGAGGGGGGGAGCTCTGGAAACACCATATATTTT. It is translated as CAISEGGSSGNTIYF.

The chain recombines TRBV5-1 with TRBJ1-6, with D possibly TRBD1 on 5 matching bases. V was pared by 3 bases and J by 0 bases, with 19 bases between. The V gene's germline CDR1 is SGHRS and CDR2 YFSETQ. This CDR3 is 19 amino acids long. The CDR3 region is CASSSAGTLTSSYNSPLHF. The CDR3 nucleotides are TGCGCCAGCAGCTCCGCCGGGACCTTAACCAGCTCCTATAATTCACCCCTCCACTTT.

V usage is TRBV5-1 and J usage is TRBJ2-5; 8 positions agree with TRBD2. Germline CDR1 SGHRS, CDR2 YFSETQ. The CDR3 has 15 residues. V dropped 7 bases and J dropped 4; count of bases not matched to a gene: 12. This CDR3 reads CASGGPGGAPETQYF. As DNA, the CDR3 is TGCGCCAGCGGGGGCCCGGGGGGGGCCCCAGAGACCCAGTACTTC.

The table lists this clonotype with many counts. This chain uses TRBV18 with TRBJ2-7; D may be TRBD2 (6 bases). The CDR3 sequence is 15 residues long. The V gene lost 3 bases and the J gene lost 0 bases, with 12 bases spanning the gap. Germline CDR1 and CDR2: KGHSH and LQKENI. Here the CDR3 reads CASSPGGDLSYEQYV. The CDR3 nucleotides read TGTGCCAGCTCACCGGGCGGGGACCTCTCCTACGAGCAGTACGTC.

This clonotype was observed a handful of times. The chain joins TRBV7-9 to TRBJ1-1, with D tentatively TRBD1 (6 bases). V lost 8 bases to trimming and J lost 4 bases, with 17 bases between them. The CDR3 covers 14 residues. Germline V gene lookup returns CDR1 SEHNR and CDR2 FQNEAQ (reference sequence). CDR3 in DNA: TGTGCCAGCCGCCAAACAGGGACCGGCACTGAAGCTTTCTTT. Translated: CASRQTGTGTEAFF. The full variable domain, completed using reference TRBV7-9 and TRBJ1-1, is DTGVSQNPRHKITKRGQNVTFRCDPISEHNRLYWYRQTLGQGPEFLTYFQNEAQLEKSRLLSDRFSAERPKGSFSTLEIQRTEQGDSAMYLCASRQTGTGTEAFFGQGTRLTVV.

This chain uses TRBV20-1 with TRBJ1-1; possible D gene TRBD1, 5 bases. V was clipped by 6 bases and J by 3 bases, with 8 bases between them. The CDR3 is 11 amino acids. The germline gives CDR1 DFQATT, CDR2 SNEGSKA (reference sequence). The CDR3 here is CSALGDTEAFF. CDR3 nucleotide sequence: TGCAGTGCATTGGGGGACACTGAAGCTTTCTTT.

This clonotype was counted between two and nine times. V is TRBV2 and J is TRBJ1-1, with 8 bases lining up with TRBD1. The V gene end was trimmed by 7 bases and the J gene end by 5 bases; junction bases not matched to a gene: 6. The CDR3 length is 13 residues. Per the germline V gene, CDR1 is SNHLY and CDR2 is FYNNEI. CDR3: CASTRGPGTEAFF. DNA of the CDR3: TGTGCCAGCACCAGGGGGCCGGGGACTGAAGCTTTCTTT.

V gene TRBV6-2 or TRBV6-3 combines with J gene TRBJ1-5; 8 positions match TRBD1. The trim removed 6 bases at V and 3 bases at J, leaving 4 bases unmatched. Per the germline V gene, CDR1 is MNHEY and CDR2 is SVGEGT. This CDR3 has 14 residues. This chain's CDR3 is CASREDRVNQPQHF. The CDR3 coding sequence is TGTGCCAGCAGGGAGGACAGGGTCAATCAGCCCCAGCATTTT.

V and J are TRBV3-1 and TRBJ2-5; 10 bases agree with TRBD2. The V gene's germline CDR1 is LGHDT and CDR2 YNNKEL (reference sequence). Trimming took 4 bases from V and 2 from J; bases not matched to a gene: 10. There are 17 residues in the CDR3. The CDR3 DNA reads TGTGCCAGCAGCCGGAAGCAGCTAGCGGGGGAGCAAGAGACCCAGTACTTC. It translates to CASSRKQLAGEQETQYF.

This chain joins TRBV28 and TRBJ2-3; D is unresolved. The germline V gene encodes CDR1 MDHEN and CDR2 SYDVKM. The CDR3 spans 14 residues. V lost 4 bases and J 2 bases, leaving 10 bases between the germline ends. This CDR3 is CASSSPFSTDTQYF. In nucleotides, the CDR3 is TGTGCCAGCAGTTCCCCTTTTTCCACAGATACGCAGTATTTT.

The chain carries TRBV6-4 and TRBJ1-5, with unresolved D. Germline CDR1 MRHNA, CDR2 SNTAGT. Trimming pared 10 bases from V and 5 bases from J, leaving 15 bases between. The CDR3 has 13 residues. The CDR3 sequence is CATPGKPYQPQHF. DNA of the CDR3: TGTGCCACCCCGGGAAAGCCCTATCAGCCCCAGCATTTT.

The chain employs TRBV10-3 and TRBJ1-5; D is perhaps TRBD1 (6 bases). V shed 6 bases and J shed 4 bases, with 13 bases lying between them. Germline V gives CDR1 ENHRY, CDR2 SYGVKD. The CDR3 totals 14 residues. The chain's CDR3 is CAIRQGSGNQPQHF. The CDR3 nucleotides are TGTGCCATCAGACAGGGTTCAGGAAATCAGCCCCAGCATTTT.

This chain uses TRBV20-1 with TRBJ1-6; D gene unclear. The V end lost 0 bases, the J end lost 6 bases, and 15 bases lay between the germline ends. The CDR3 contains 16 residues. Per the germline V gene, CDR1 is DFQATT and CDR2 is SNEGSKA (reference sequence). CDR3 sequence (DNA): TGCAGTGCTAGAGATAGGAGCAGTCATAGTAATTCACCCCTCCACTTT. Residues: CSARDRSSHSNSPLHF.

The chain carries TRBV3-1 and TRBJ1-3; unclear D gene. Germline CDR1 reads LGHDT; CDR2 reads YNNKEL (reference sequence). This CDR3 comprises 17 residues. Trimming pared 0 bases from V and 4 bases from J, leaving 16 bases between. CDR3 coding DNA: TGTGCCAGCAGCCAAGATTTTGGGTTTGGGATAGGAAACACCATATATTTT. This encodes CASSQDFGFGIGNTIYF. The complete variable domain, with remaining parts taken from reference TRBV3-1 and TRBJ1-3, reads DTAVSQTPKYLVTQMGNDKSIKCEQNLGHDTMYWYKQDSKKFLKIMFSYNNKELIINETVPNRFSPKSPDKAHLNLHINSLELGDSAVYFCASSQDFGFGIGNTIYFGEGSWLTVV.

The chain joins TRBV11-3 to TRBJ2-3, with TRBD2 identical over 9 bases. Trimming took 8 bases from V and 4 from J; bases not matched to a gene: 7. Germline V gene lookup returns CDR1 SGHNT and CDR2 YENEEA. The CDR3 covers 14 residues. The CDR3 coding sequence is TGTGCCAGCGCGCGCGGGGGGGTTTCAGATACGCAGTATTTT. Protein: CASARGGVSDTQYF.

This clonotype showed up just a few times. The chain is built from TRBV25-1 and TRBJ1-4; 11 positions agree with TRBD1. This CDR3 is 16 amino acids long. CDR1 and CDR2 (germline): MGHDK, SYGVNS. Trimming took 4 bases from V and 8 from J; bases not matched to a gene: 9. CDR3 bases: TGTGCCAGCAGTGTATCCCCGGGACAGGGGGACGAAAAACTGTTTTTT. Protein product: CASSVSPGQGDEKLFF.